Shown below are 21 T cell receptor beta chains from a single sample sequenced in a study of blood T cell repertoires in COVID-19. Assay: immunoSEQ multiplex PCR; the TCRdb copy retains only in-frame clones and omits some. Among 150,000 to 200,000 clones listed, 80% were seen once. Sequenced material: peripheral blood. The receptors come from a man aged 55-75 years with acute or convalescent COVID-19.

The chain links TRBV18 to TRBJ2-5, with TRBD1 matching 7 bases. Germline-derived CDR1 and CDR2 are KGHSH and LQKENI. The CDR3 runs to 13 residues. Losses at the gene ends were 3 bases for V and 3 bases for J; bases not matched to a gene: 1. This chain's CDR3 is CASSPGQKETQYF. The CDR3 coding sequence is TGTGCCAGCTCACCGGGACAGAAAGAGACCCAGTACTTC.

V and J are TRBV2 and TRBJ1-2; TRBD1 aligns across 9 bases. The CDR3 extends over 13 amino acids. CDR1 and CDR2 (germline): SNHLY, FYNNEI. The V gene end was trimmed by 8 bases and the J gene end by 4 bases; junction bases not matched to a gene: 5. The CDR3 loop reads CASHQTGGYGYTF. The CDR3 DNA follows: TGTGCCAGCCACCAGACAGGGGGCTATGGCTACACCTTC.

In its sample, this clone was seen a few times. The CDR3 bases are TGTGCCAGCAGCGCCGGGGATATCACTGAAGCTTTCTTT. It is translated as CASSAGDITEAFF. The chain has TRBV9 and TRBJ1-1; D is uncertain. The V end was cut by 3 bases, the J end by 4 bases, with 10 bases between. Germline V gives CDR1 SGDLS, CDR2 YYNGEE. The CDR3 consists of 13 residues. Using reference TRBV9 and TRBJ1-1 for the parts outside the CDR3, the full variable domain is DSGVTQTPKHLITATGQRVTLRCSPRSGDLSVYWYQQSLDQGLQFLIQYYNGEERAKGNILERFSAQQFPDLHSELNLSSLELGDSALYFCASSAGDITEAFFGQGTRLTVV.

This clone was detected only once. The chain uses TRBV2 and TRBJ2-3, with 9 positions matching TRBD2. Per germline, CDR1 SNHLY and CDR2 FYNNEI. This CDR3 comprises 16 residues. With V trimmed by 1 base and J by 4 bases, 6 bases remained unmatched. The DNA for the CDR3 is TGTGCCAGCAGTGAAGGTGCGGGAGGGCTGGCAGATACGCAGTATTTT. Its translation: CASSEGAGGLADTQYF.

The genes are TRBV9 and TRBJ1-2, with 9 bases fitting TRBD1. V lost 4 bases, J lost 8 bases, and 6 bases stayed unmatched. Germline V gives CDR1 SGDLS, CDR2 YYNGEE. The CDR3 length is 13 residues. CDR3: CASSLGQGAGYTF. DNA of the CDR3: TGTGCCAGCAGCTTGGGACAGGGTGCCGGCTACACCTTC.

V is TRBV29-1 and J is TRBJ2-5; TRBD2 might be the D (6 bases). V was trimmed by 5 bases and J by 3 bases, leaving 13 bases between them. The CDR3 totals 13 residues. Germline V lookup: CDR1 SQVTM, CDR2 ANQGSEA. CDR3 loop: CSVSYTSKETQYF. As DNA, the CDR3 is TGCAGCGTTTCGTATACTAGCAAAGAGACCCAGTACTTC.

The chain carries TRBV20-1 and TRBJ2-5; weak D call: TRBD2 (5 bases). The CDR3 is 13 residues long. V was pared by 3 bases and J by 1 base, with 9 bases between. Germline lookup yields CDR1 DFQATT and CDR2 SNEGSKA (reference sequence). The CDR3: CSASLDSQETQYF. The CDR3 coding sequence is TGCAGTGCTAGTTTGGACTCCCAAGAGACCCAGTACTTC.

The chain employs TRBV30 and TRBJ2-6; no firm D call. The CDR3 has 15 amino acids. Germline CDR1 and CDR2: GTSNPN and SVGIG (reference sequence). The V and J ends lost 0 bases and 0 bases respectively, with 6 bases between them. This chain's CDR3 is CAWSVLDSGANVLTF. The DNA for the CDR3 is TGTGCCTGGAGTGTACTCGACTCTGGGGCCAACGTCCTGACTTTC.

The V gene is TRBV6-5, the J gene TRBJ1-1, with D possibly TRBD1 on 6 matching bases. The germline V gene encodes CDR1 MNHEY and CDR2 SVGAGI. The CDR3 has 14 residues. Trimming took off 10 bases at V and 10 bases at J, with 25 bases between the two ends. In DNA, the CDR3 is TGTGCCATTCCCTTAAGCGGGGGCTCTTTCGGAGCTTTCTTT. It translates to CAIPLSGGSFGAFF.

The genes are TRBV7-2 and TRBJ2-7; no clear D. This CDR3 comprises 16 residues. V lost 1 base to trimming and J lost 2 bases, with 15 bases between them. Germline V lookup: CDR1 SGHTA, CDR2 FQGNSA. The CDR3 loop reads CASSLVVQDPPYEQYF. DNA for the CDR3: TGTGCCAGCAGCTTAGTGGTGCAGGATCCCCCCTACGAGCAGTACTTC. Complete variable domain (other parts from reference TRBV7-2 and TRBJ2-7): GAGVSQSPSNKVTEKGKDVELRCDPISGHTALYWYRQSLGQGLEFLIYFQGNSAPDKSGLPSDRFSAERTGGSVSTLTIQRTQQEDSAVYLCASSLVVQDPPYEQYFGPGTRLTVT.

The CDR3 DNA sequence: TGTGCCAGCAGCCAAGATAGGGGGAGAGGGGATACGCAGTATTTT. This translates into CASSQDRGRGDTQYF. This chain uses TRBV3-1 (or the pseudogene TRBV3-2) with TRBJ2-3; possibly TRBD1 for D (6 bases). This CDR3 has 15 residues. From germline, CDR1 is LGHDT and CDR2 YNNKEL (reference sequence). Trimming took off 0 bases at V and 6 bases at J, with 13 bases between the two ends.

The genes are TRBV4-3 and TRBJ2-4; 14 bases align to TRBD2. V shed 3 bases, J shed 2 bases, and the junction held 9 bases outside the gene matches. This CDR3 has 19 amino acids. The germline V gene encodes CDR1 LGHNA and CDR2 YSLEER. CDR3 DNA sequence: TGCGCCAGCAGCCAGGAGGGGACTAGCGGGGGAGTGACCAAAAACATTCAGTACTTC. Protein sequence: CASSQEGTSGGVTKNIQYF.

The chain uses TRBV24-1 and TRBJ1-6, with D possibly being TRBD1 (6 bases). Germline lookup yields CDR1 KGHDR and CDR2 SFDVKD. The CDR3 totals 17 residues. Trimming took off 9 bases at V and 4 bases at J, with 21 bases between the two ends. This chain's CDR3 is CATWTVVLGGYNSPLHF. CDR3 DNA sequence: TGTGCCACCTGGACAGTTGTCTTAGGAGGTTATAATTCACCCCTCCACTTT.

The gene calls are TRBV13 and TRBJ1-1; 7 positions match TRBD1. Germline lookup yields CDR1 PRHDT and CDR2 FYEKMQ (reference sequence). CDR3 length: 12 residues. Trimming removed 9 bases from V and 4 bases from J; junction bases left unmatched: 5. The CDR3 region is CASPNRGTEAFF. As DNA, the CDR3 is TGTGCCAGTCCCAACAGGGGCACTGAAGCTTTCTTT.

The chain joins TRBV7-9 to TRBJ1-6, with TRBD1 identical over 9 bases. CDR1 is SEHNR and CDR2 is FQNEAQ in the germline V gene (reference sequence). V trimming: 5 bases; J trimming: 8 bases; junction bases outside the gene matches: 7. The CDR3 extends over 15 amino acids. The CDR3 reads CASSLLDRGDSPLHF. Here the CDR3 DNA reads TGTGCCAGCAGCCTCCTGGACAGGGGCGATTCACCCCTCCACTTT.

The chain recombines TRBV20-1 with TRBJ1-5; 7 bases fit TRBD1. CDR1 is DFQATT, CDR2 SNEGSKA, per germline (reference sequence). The CDR3 extends over 14 amino acids. V lost 3 bases, J lost 6 bases, and 8 bases stayed unmatched. DNA of the CDR3: TGCAGTGCTAGTAACATTACAGGGGTTCAGCCCCAGCATTTT. This translates into CSASNITGVQPQHF.

This chain joins TRBV24-1 and TRBJ2-2, with D maybe TRBD1 (6 bases). V gave up 2 bases and J gave up 6 bases, with 12 bases separating them. The germline gives CDR1 KGHDR, CDR2 SFDVKD. This CDR3 has 15 residues. CDR3 sequence: CATSDSTRGAGELFF. The CDR3 region has the DNA TGTGCCACCAGTGATTCCACCAGGGGAGCCGGGGAGCTGTTTTTT.

This sequence joins TRBV7-2 and TRBJ2-2, with a tentative D call TRBD2 (5 bases). Trimming pared 3 bases from V and 0 bases from J, leaving 17 bases between. The CDR3 runs to 18 residues. Germline-derived CDR1 and CDR2 are SGHTA and FQGNSA. The DNA of the CDR3 is TGTGCCAGCAGCTTCGACTACCGTCGGGTCGCGAACACCGGGGAGCTGTTTTTT. Its protein product is CASSFDYRRVANTGELFF. Full variable domain (missing parts from reference TRBV7-2 and TRBJ2-2): GAGVSQSPSNKVTEKGKDVELRCDPISGHTALYWYRQSLGQGLEFLIYFQGNSAPDKSGLPSDRFSAERTGGSVSTLTIQRTQQEDSAVYLCASSFDYRRVANTGELFFGEGSRLTVL.

CDR3 sequence reads: CSASSDTGTDTQYF. The CDR3 nucleotides are TGCAGTGCTAGTTCTGACACGGGCACAGATACGCAGTATTTT. The rearrangement joins TRBV20-1 to TRBJ2-3, with D unresolved. The V end lost 3 bases, the J end lost 1 base, and 11 bases lay between the germline ends. The CDR3 runs to 14 residues. From germline, CDR1 is DFQATT and CDR2 SNEGSKA (reference sequence).

The rearrangement joins TRBV7-3 to TRBJ2-7; D is possibly TRBD2 (5 bases). Per the germline V gene, CDR1 is SGHTA and CDR2 is FQGTGA. The CDR3 has 15 amino acids. V was clipped by 2 bases and J by 7 bases, with 18 bases between them. DNA of the CDR3: TGTGCCAGCAGCTTACTCCTAGGAGGAGTTGAAGAGCAGTACTTC. This translates into CASSLLLGGVEEQYF.

The genes are TRBV11-2 and TRBJ2-1; 10 positions match TRBD2. The CDR3 is made up of 15 amino acids. V was pared by 1 base and J by 7 bases, with 4 bases of the junction left unmatched. CDR1 is SGHAT and CDR2 is FQNNGV in the germline V gene. As DNA, the CDR3 is TGTGCCAGCAGCTTAGGTCTAGCGGGAGCGAATGAGCAGTTCTTC. Protein sequence: CASSLGLAGANEQFF.